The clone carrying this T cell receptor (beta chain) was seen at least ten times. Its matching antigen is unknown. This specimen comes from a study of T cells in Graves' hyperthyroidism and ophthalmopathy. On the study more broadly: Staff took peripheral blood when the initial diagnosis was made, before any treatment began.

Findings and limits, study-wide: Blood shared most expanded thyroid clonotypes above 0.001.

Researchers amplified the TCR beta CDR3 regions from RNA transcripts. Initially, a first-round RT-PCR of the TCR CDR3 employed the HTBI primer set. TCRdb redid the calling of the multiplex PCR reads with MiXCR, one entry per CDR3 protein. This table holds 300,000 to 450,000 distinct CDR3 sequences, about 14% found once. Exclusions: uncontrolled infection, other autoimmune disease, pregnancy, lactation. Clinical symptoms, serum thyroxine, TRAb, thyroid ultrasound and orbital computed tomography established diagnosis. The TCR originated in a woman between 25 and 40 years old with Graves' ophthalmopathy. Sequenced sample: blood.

CDR3 coding DNA: TGTGCCAGCAGCCCTAAACCCCGACAGCTTGAAGCTTTCTTT. This encodes CASSPKPRQLEAFF. J is TRBJ1-1 and V is TRBV7-3, with D possibly TRBD1 on 5 matching bases. The CDR3 spans 14 residues. V lost 5 bases and J 7 bases, leaving 17 bases between the germline ends. Per the germline V gene, CDR1 is SGHTA and CDR2 is FQGTGA.